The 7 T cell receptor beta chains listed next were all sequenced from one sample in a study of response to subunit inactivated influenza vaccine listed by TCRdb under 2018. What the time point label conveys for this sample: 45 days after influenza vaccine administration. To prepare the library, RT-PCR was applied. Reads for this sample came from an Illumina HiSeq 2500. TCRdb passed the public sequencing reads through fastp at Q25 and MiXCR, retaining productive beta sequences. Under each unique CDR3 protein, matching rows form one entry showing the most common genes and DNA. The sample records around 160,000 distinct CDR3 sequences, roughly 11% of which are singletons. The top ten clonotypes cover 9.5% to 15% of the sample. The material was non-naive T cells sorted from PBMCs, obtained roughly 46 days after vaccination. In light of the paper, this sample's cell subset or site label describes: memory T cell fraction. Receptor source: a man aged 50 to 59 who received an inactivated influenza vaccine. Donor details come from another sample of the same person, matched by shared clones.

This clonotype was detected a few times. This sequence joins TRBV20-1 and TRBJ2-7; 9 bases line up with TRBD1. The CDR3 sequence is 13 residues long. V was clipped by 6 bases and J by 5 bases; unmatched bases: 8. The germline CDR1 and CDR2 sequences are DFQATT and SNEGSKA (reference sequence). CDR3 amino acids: CSANRGQGNEQYF. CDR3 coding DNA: TGCAGTGCGAACAGGGGGCAAGGCAACGAGCAGTACTTC.

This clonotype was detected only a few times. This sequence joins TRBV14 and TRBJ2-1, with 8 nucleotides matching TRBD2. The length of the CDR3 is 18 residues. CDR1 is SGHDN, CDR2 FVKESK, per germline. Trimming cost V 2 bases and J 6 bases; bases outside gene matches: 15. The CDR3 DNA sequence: TGTGCCAGCAGCCAACATTTGGTTTCGGCGGGGGGAAGCAATGAGCAGTTCTTC. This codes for CASSQHLVSAGGSNEQFF. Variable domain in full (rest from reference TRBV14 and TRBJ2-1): EAGVTQFPSHSVIEKGQTVTLRCDPISGHDNLYWYRRVMGKEIKFLLHFVKESKQDESGMPNNRFLAERTGGTYSTLKVQPAELEDSGVYFCASSQHLVSAGGSNEQFFGPGTRLTVL.

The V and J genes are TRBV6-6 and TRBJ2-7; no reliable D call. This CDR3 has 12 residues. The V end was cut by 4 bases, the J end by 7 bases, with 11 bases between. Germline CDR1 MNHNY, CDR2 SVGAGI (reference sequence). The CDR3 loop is CASSFTKAEQYF. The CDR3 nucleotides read TGTGCCAGCAGTTTTACGAAAGCTGAGCAGTACTTC.

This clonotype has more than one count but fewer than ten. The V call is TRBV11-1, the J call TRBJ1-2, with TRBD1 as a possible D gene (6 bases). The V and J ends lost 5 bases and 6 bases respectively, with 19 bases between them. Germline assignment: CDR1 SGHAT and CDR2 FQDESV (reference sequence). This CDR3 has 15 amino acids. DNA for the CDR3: TGTGCCAGCAGCGGCCGGGACACCGTCTATGATGGCTACACCTTC. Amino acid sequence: CASSGRDTVYDGYTF.

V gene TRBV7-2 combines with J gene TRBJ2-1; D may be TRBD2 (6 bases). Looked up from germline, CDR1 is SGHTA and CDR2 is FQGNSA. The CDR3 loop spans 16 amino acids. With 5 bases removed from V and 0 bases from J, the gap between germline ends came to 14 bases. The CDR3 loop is CASSPTLAGSYNEQFF. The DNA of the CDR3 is TGTGCCAGCAGCCCGACACTAGCAGGCTCCTACAATGAGCAGTTCTTC.

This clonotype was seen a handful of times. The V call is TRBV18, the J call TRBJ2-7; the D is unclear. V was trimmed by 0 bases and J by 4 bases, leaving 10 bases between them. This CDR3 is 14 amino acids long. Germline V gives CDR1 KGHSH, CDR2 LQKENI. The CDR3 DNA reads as TGTGCCAGCTCACCACCCGGGTTCGGATACGAGCAGTACTTC. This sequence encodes CASSPPGFGYEQYF.

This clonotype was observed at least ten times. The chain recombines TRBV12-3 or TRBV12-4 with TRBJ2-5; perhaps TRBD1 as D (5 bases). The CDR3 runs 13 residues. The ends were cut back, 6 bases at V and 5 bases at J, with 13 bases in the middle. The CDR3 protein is CASRPQGVETQYF. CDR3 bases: TGTGCCAGCAGGCCCCAGGGTGTGGAGACCCAGTACTTC.